This T cell receptor beta chain stems from a study of T cell changes during pregnancy in multiple sclerosis. Germline-derived CDR1 and CDR2 are SGHRS and YFSETQ. The CDR3 length is 15 residues. Trimming left V 0 bases short and J 1 base short, with 10 bases between. Sequencing used immunoSEQ multiplex PCR; TCRdb keeps in-frame clones, though not all of them. Among 60,000 to 65,000 clones listed, 90% were seen once. J is TRBJ1-2 and V is TRBV5-1, with D hard to call. The source material was peripheral blood, sampled in the second trimester of pregnancy. The sequence came from a female donor in good health, enrolled as a control in a pregnancy study. The CDR3 loop is CASSLGAEFNYGYTF. The CDR3 region has the DNA TGCGCCAGCAGCTTGGGGGCAGAGTTTAACTATGGCTACACCTTC. Looking up the rest from reference TRBV5-1 and TRBJ1-2 gives the full variable domain: KAGVTQTPRYLIKTRGQQVTLSCSPISGHRSVSWYQQTPGQGLQFLFEYFSETQRNKGNFPGRFSGRQFSNSRSEMNVSTLELGDSALYLCASSLGAEFNYGYTFGSGTRLTVV.